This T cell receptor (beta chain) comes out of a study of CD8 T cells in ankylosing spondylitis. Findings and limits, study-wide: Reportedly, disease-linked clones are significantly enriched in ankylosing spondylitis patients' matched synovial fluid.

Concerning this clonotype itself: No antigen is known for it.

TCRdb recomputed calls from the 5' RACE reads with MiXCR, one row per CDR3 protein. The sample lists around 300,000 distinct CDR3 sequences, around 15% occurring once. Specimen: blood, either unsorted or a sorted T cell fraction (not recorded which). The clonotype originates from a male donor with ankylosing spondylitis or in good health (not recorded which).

CDR3 sequence: CASSQDRTKGAYEQYF. The DNA of the CDR3 is TGTGCCAGCAGCCAAGATAGGACTAAGGGCGCCTACGAGCAGTACTTC. V is TRBV4-2 and J is TRBJ2-7; TRBD2 might be the D (6 bases). The V and J ends lost 0 bases and 2 bases respectively, with 14 bases between them. CDR3 size: 16 residues. CDR1 is LGHNA, CDR2 YNFKEQ, per germline.